This entry describes one T cell receptor (beta chain). Its antigen is undetermined. From germline, CDR1 is MGHRA and CDR2 YSYEKL. V lost 3 bases, J lost 3 bases, and 15 bases lay in between. The CDR3 is made up of 15 amino acids. This specimen comes from a study of cytomegalovirus exposure and HLA in healthy donors. General study points: About 87% or about 30% of the time was how often most TCR beta V segments were productive, according to an earlier analysis. The authors later linked a missense DCLRE1C variant to TCR beta V- and J-gene trimming.

Primers included in the PCR were 60 Vbeta and 13 Jbeta primers. Libraries were prepared by immunoSEQ multiplex PCR; TCRdb keeps only in-frame clonotypes and omits some of them. Reported are about 200,000 clones; the ten largest clones contain 0.74%. The TCR originated in a boy aged 5-17 years in good health and CMV-seronegative. The gene calls are TRBV4-1 and TRBJ2-7, with D possibly being TRBD1 (5 bases). The specimen was PBMCs. This CDR3 reads CASSHGQGKNYEQYF. The CDR3 region has the DNA TGCGCCAGCAGCCATGGGCAGGGAAAAAACTACGAGCAGTACTTC.